The clone carrying this T cell receptor beta chain was counted a few times. Its specificity is unknown. The data stem from a study of T-cell reconstitution after alpha-beta-depleted transplantation in children. Per the germline V gene, CDR1 is SGHRS and CDR2 is YFSETQ. The CDR3 has 16 residues. Trimming at V came to 3 bases and at J to 2 bases, leaving 8 bases not matched to a gene. The study, taken as a whole, reports: Expanded graft clones, several hundred of them, were reportedly the source of alpha-beta T cells about two months after transplant. Among T cells one year after transplant, newly produced cells accounted for most counts and diversity. The study traced high day-60 TCRbeta diversity in some patients to surviving recipient T cells and thymic progenitors.

Researchers prepared the TCRbeta library using unique molecular identifiers, the study reports. MiXCR, run by TCRdb on the PCR reads, gives a single entry per CDR3 protein. This table holds under 850,000 distinct CDR3 sequences, roughly 13% found once. The sequenced sample was PBMCs, obtained before TCRalphabeta/CD19-depleted stem cell transplant. The receptor was isolated from a girl between 2 and 10 years old with congenital amegakaryocytic thrombocytopenia, due to receive a stem cell transplant. V usage is TRBV5-1 and J usage is TRBJ2-3; TRBD1 matches at 8 bases. As DNA, the CDR3 is TGCGCCAGCAGCTCCCAGGCACAGGGGGTCACAGATACGCAGTATTTT. Protein product: CASSSQAQGVTDTQYF.